The present T cell receptor (beta chain) was sequenced within a study of T cell clonality in common variable immunodeficiency. This clone was picked up many times. Its antigen remains unknown. The read falls 3 residues short of the CDR3 end, and the missing part is taken from the germline J gene. The CDR3 loop spans 13 amino acids. Germline-derived CDR1 and CDR2 are SGHTA and FQGNSA. V gave up 7 bases and J gave up 1 base; unmatched junction bases: 2. General study findings and limits: Shared TCRbeta clones were fewer between CVID subjects than controls. Reportedly, TCR beta sequences from common variable immunodeficiency showed fewer deletions and N-nucleotide insertions. Links between repertoire features and CVID complications were heterogeneity-limited.

Method: immunoSEQ multiplex PCR; TCRdb's copy keeps in-frame clones and lacks some. The sample contains about 42,000 clones, none of them singletons. This clonotype was obtained from a person aged 18 to 75 in good health. This chain joins TRBV7-2 and TRBJ2-3; 7 nucleotides match TRBD2. Sequenced: peripheral blood mononuclear cells. The CDR3: CASTRGGTDTQYF. The CDR3 bases that were read are TGTGCCAGCACCCGGGGGGGCACAGATACG.